This T cell receptor (beta chain) was identified during a study of blood T cell repertoires in COVID-19. As for the study in general: There were acute and convalescent COVID-19 samples, and they came from the United States, Italy and Spain. T cells, B-cell-depleted T cells, or PBMCs supplied cDNA or gDNA.

Data came from immunoSEQ multiplex PCR; TCRdb stores just in-frame clones and leaves some out. The profile covers 65,000 to 95,000 clones, with 70% to 90% appearing a single time and 7.3% taken by the ten largest. Germline-derived CDR1 and CDR2 are SEHNR and FQNEAQ (reference sequence). V lost 3 bases to trimming and J lost 5 bases, with 7 bases between them. CDR3 length equals 12 residues. The sequenced sample consisted of peripheral blood. The receptor was isolated from a man between 65 and 80 years old with acute or convalescent COVID-19. This chain links TRBV7-9 with TRBJ2-5; possibly TRBD2 for D (6 bases). The CDR3 region is CASSFAGETQYF. The CDR3 DNA reads TGTGCCAGCAGCTTCGCGGGGGAGACCCAGTACTTC. Supplemented by reference TRBV7-9 and TRBJ2-5, the full variable domain reads DTGVSQNPRHKITKRGQNVTFRCDPISEHNRLYWYRQTLGQGPEFLTYFQNEAQLEKSRLLSDRFSAERPKGSFSTLEIQRTEQGDSAMYLCASSFAGETQYFGPGTRLLVL.